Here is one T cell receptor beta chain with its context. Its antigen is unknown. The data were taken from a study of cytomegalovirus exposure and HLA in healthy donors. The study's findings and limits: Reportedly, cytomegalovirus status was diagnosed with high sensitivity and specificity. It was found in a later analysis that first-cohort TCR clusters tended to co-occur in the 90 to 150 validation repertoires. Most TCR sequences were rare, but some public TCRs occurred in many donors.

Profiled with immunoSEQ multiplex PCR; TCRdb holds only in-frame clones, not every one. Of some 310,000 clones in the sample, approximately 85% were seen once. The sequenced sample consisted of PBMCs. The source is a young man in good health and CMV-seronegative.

The CDR3 nucleotides are TGCGCCAGCAGCCAAGTTCCTGGACTAGCGGGGACCTACGAGCAGTACTTC. It codes for CASSQVPGLAGTYEQYF. The chain recombines TRBV4-1 with TRBJ2-7; TRBD2 matches at 12 bases. With V trimmed by 1 base and J by 2 bases, 6 bases remained unmatched. The CDR3 spans 17 residues. Germline V gene sequence: CDR1 MGHRA, CDR2 YSYEKL.